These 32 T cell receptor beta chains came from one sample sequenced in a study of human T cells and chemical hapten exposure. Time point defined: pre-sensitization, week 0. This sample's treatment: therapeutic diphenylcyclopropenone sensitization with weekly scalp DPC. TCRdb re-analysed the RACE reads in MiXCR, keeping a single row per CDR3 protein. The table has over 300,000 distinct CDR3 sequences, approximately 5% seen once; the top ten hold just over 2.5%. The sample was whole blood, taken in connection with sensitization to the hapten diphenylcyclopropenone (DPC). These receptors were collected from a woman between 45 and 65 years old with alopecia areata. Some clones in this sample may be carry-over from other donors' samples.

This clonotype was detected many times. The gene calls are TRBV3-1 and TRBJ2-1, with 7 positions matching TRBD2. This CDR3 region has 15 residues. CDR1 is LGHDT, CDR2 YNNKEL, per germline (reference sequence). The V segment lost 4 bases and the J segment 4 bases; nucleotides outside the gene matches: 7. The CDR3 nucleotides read TGTGCCAGCAGCCGCAGCGGGGCCCTTTACAATGAGCAGTTCTTC. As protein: CASSRSGALYNEQFF.

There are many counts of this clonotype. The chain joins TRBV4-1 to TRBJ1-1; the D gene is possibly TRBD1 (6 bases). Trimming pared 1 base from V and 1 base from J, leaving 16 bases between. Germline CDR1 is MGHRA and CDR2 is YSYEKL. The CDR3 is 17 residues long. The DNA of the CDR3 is TGCGCCAGCAGCCAAGCCCCTCTCAGGGGCTGGAACACTGAAGCTTTCTTT. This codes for CASSQAPLRGWNTEAFF.

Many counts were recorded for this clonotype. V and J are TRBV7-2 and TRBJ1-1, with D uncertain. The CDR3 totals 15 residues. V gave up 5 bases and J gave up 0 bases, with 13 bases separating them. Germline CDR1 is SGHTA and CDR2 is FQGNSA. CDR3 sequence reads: CASSQAGYMNTEAFF. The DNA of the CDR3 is TGTGCCAGCAGCCAAGCGGGCTACATGAACACTGAAGCTTTCTTT. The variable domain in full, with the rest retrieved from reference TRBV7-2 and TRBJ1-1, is GAGVSQSPSNKVTEKGKDVELRCDPISGHTALYWYRQSLGQGLEFLIYFQGNSAPDKSGLPSDRFSAERTGGSVSTLTIQRTQQEDSAVYLCASSQAGYMNTEAFFGQGTRLTVV.

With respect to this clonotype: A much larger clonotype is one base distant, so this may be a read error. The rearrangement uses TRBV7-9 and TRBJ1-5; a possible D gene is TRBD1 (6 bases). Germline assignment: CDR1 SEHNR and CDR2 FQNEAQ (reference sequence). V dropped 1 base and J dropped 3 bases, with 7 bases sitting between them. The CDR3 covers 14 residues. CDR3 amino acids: CASSLGQDNQPQHF. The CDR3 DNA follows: TGTGCCAGCAGCTTAGGACAGGACAATCAGCCCCAGCATTTT.

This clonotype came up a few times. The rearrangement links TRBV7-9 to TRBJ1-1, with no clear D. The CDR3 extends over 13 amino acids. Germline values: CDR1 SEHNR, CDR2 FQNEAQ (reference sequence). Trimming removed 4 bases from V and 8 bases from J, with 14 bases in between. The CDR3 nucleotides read TGTGCCAGCAGCTCCGGGCAGGTCGGGGAAGCTTTCTTT. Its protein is CASSSGQVGEAFF.

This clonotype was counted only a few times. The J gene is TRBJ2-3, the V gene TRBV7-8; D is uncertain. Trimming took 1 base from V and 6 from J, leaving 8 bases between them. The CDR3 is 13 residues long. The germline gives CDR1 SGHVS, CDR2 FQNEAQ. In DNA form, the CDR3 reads TGTGCCAGCAGCTTAGTAGTGGGGGATACGCAGTATTTT. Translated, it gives CASSLVVGDTQYF.

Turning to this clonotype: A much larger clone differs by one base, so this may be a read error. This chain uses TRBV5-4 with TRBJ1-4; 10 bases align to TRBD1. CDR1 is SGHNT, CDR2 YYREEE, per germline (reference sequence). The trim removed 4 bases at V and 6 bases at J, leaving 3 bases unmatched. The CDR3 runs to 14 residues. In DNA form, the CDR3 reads TGTGCCAGCAGCACCGGGACAGGGGATGAAAAACTGTTTTTT. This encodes CASSTGTGDEKLFF.

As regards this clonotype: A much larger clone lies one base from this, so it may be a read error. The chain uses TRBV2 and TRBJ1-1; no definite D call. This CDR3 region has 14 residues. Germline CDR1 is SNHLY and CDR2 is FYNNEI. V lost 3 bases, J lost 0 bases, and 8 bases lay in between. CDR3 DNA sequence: TGTGCCAGCAGTGATGCGGCGGTGAACACTGAAGCTTTCTTT. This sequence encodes CASSDAAVNTEAFF.

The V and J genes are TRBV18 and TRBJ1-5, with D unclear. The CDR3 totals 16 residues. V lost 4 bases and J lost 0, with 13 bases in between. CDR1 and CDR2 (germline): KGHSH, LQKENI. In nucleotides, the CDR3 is TGTGCCAGCTCACTGGGGAGGGCCGATAGCAATCAGCCCCAGCATTTT. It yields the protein CASSLGRADSNQPQHF.

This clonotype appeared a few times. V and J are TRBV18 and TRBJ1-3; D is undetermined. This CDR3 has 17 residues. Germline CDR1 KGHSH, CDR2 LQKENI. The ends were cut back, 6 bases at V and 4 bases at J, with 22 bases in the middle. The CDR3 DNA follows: TGTGCCAGCTCGCCCAGAGGCAGTGGGGTATCCGGAAACACCATATATTTT. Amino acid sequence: CASSPRGSGVSGNTIYF.

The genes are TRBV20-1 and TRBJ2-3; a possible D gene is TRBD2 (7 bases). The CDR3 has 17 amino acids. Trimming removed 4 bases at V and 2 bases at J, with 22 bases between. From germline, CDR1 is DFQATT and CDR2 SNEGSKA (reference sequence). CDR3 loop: CSAKGGGPLGITDTQYF. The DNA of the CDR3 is TGCAGTGCTAAGGGGGGGGGCCCACTAGGAATCACAGATACGCAGTATTTT.

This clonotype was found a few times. CDR3 bases: TGTGCCAGCAGCTTTTTAAATGAGCCCCAGCATTTT. It translates to CASSFLNEPQHF. The chain carries TRBV7-2 and TRBJ1-5; D is undetermined. This CDR3 region has 12 residues. V lost 3 bases to trimming and J lost 8 bases, with 8 bases between them. In germline, CDR1 is SGHTA, CDR2 FQGNSA.

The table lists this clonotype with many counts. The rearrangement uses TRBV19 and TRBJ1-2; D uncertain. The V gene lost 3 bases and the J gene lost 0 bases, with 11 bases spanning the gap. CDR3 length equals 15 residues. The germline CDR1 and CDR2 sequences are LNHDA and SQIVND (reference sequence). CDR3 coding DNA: TGTGCCAGTAGTATCCACCTTCAAACTAACTATGGCTACACCTTC. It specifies CASSIHLQTNYGYTF.

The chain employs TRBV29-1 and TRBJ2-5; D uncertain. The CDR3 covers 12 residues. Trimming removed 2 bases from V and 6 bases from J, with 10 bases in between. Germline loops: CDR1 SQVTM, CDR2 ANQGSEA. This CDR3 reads CSVEPTAQTQYF. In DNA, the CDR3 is TGCAGCGTTGAACCCACAGCCCAGACCCAGTACTTC. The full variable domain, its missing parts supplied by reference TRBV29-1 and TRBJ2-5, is SAVISQKPSRDICQRGTSLTIQCQVDSQVTMMFWYRQQPGQSLTLIATANQGSEATYESGFVIDKFPISRPNLTFSTLTVSNMSPEDSSIYLCSVEPTAQTQYFGPGTRLLVL.

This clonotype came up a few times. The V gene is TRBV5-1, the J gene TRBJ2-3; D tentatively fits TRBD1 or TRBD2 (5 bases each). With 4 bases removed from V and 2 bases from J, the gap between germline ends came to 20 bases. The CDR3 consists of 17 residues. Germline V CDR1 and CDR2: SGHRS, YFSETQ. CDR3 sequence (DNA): TGCGCCAGCAGCCCTCCGTGGGGCCTGGAGGTCACAGATACGCAGTATTTT. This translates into CASSPPWGLEVTDTQYF.

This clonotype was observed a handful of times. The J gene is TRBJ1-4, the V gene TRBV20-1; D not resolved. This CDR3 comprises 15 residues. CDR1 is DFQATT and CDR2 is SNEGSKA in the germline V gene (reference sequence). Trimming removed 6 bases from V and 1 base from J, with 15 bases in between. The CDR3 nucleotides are TGCAGTGCCGCCTGGCACAGCCTAACTAATGAAAAACTGTTTTTT. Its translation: CSAAWHSLTNEKLFF.

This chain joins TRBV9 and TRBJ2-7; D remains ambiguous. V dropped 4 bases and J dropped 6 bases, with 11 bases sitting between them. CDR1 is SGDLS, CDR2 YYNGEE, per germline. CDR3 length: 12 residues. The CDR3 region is CASSPATGEQYF. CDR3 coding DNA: TGTGCCAGCAGCCCGGCGACCGGCGAGCAGTACTTC.

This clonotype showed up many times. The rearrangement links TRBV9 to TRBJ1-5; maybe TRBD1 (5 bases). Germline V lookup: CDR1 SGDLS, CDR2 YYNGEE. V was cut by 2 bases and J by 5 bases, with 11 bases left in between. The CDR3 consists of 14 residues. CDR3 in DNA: TGTGCCAGCAGCGTCGCTGGGGGAGATCAGCCCCAGCATTTT. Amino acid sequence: CASSVAGGDQPQHF.

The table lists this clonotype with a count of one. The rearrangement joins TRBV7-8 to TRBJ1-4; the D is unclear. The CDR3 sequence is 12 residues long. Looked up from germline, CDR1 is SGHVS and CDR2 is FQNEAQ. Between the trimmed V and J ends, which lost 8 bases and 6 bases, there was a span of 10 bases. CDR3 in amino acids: CASGRNHEKLFF. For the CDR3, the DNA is TGTGCCAGCGGCCGAAATCATGAAAAACTGTTTTTT.

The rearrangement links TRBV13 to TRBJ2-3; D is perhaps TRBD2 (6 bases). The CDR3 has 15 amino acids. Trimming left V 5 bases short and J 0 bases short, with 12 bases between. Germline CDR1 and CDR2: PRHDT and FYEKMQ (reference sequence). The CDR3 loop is CASSAVADSTDTQYF. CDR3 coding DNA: TGTGCCAGCAGCGCCGTAGCGGACAGCACAGATACGCAGTATTTT.

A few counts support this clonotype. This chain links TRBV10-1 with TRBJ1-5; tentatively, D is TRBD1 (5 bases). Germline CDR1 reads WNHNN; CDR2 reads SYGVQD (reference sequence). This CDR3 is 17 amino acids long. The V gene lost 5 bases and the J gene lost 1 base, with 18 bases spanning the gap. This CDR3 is CASSRPRESLSNQPQHF. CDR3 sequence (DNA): TGCGCCAGCAGTAGACCCAGGGAGAGTTTAAGCAATCAGCCCCAGCATTTT.

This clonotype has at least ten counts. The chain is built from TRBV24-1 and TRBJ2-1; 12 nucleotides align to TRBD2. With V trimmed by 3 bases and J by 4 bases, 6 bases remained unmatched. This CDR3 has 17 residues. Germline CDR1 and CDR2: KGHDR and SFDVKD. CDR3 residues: CATSDPSSGREYNEQFF. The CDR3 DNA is TGTGCCACCAGTGATCCGTCTAGCGGGAGGGAATACAATGAGCAGTTCTTC.

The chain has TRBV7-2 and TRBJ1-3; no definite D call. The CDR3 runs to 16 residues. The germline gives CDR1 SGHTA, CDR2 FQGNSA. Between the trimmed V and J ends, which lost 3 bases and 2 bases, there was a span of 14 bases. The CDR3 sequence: CASSLLGVGAGNTIYF. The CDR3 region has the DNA TGTGCCAGCAGCTTGTTAGGTGTTGGCGCTGGAAACACCATATATTTT.

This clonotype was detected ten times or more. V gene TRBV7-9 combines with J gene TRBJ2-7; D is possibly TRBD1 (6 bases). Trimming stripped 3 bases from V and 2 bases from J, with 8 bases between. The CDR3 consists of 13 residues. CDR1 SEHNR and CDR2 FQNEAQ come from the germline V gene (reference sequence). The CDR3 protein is CASSLDSTYEQYF. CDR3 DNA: TGTGCCAGCAGCTTGGACAGCACCTACGAGCAGTACTTC.

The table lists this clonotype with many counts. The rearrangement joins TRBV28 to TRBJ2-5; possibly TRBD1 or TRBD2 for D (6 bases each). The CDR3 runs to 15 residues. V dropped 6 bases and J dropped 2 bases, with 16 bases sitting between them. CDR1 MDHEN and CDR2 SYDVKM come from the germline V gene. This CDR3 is CASRVRGTPQETQYF. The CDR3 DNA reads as TGTGCCAGCAGGGTCCGCGGGACACCTCAAGAGACCCAGTACTTC.

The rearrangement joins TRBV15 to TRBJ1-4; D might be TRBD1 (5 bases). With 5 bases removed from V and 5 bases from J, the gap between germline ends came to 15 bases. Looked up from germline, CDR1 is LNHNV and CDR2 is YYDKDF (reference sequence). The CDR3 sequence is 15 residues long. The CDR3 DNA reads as TGTGCCACCAGCGGGCGCCGGGGGATGAATGAAAAACTGTTTTTT. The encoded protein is CATSGRRGMNEKLFF.

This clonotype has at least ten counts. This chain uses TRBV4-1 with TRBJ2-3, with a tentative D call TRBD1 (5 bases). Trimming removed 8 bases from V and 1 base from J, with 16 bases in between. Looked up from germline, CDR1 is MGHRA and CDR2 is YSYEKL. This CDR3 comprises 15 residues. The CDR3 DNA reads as TGCGCCAGCGGAAGACAGAGCACGGGCACAGATACGCAGTATTTT. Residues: CASGRQSTGTDTQYF.

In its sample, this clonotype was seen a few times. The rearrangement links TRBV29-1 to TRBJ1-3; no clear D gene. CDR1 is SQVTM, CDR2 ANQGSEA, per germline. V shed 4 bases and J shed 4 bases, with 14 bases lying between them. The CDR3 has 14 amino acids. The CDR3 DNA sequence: TGCAGCGTTGCGACTCTCTCGGGGGGAAACACCATATATTTT. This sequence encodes CSVATLSGGNTIYF.

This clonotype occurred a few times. CDR3 sequence (DNA): TGCAGTGCTAGAGACCTAGCGGGAACTAATGAGCAGTTCTTC. Amino acid sequence: CSARDLAGTNEQFF. This chain uses TRBV20-1 with TRBJ2-1; 9 positions agree with TRBD2. This CDR3 region has 14 residues. Germline-derived CDR1 and CDR2 are DFQATT and SNEGSKA (reference sequence). Trimming removed 0 bases from V and 7 bases from J; junction bases left unmatched: 4.

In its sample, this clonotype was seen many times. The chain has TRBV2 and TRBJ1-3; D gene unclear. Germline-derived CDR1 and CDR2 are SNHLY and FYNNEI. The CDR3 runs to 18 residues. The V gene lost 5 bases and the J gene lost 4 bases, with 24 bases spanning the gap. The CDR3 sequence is CASSIRRSREGFGNTIYF. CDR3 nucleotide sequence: TGTGCCAGCAGTATTCGCCGGTCCCGCGAAGGGTTCGGAAACACCATATATTTT.

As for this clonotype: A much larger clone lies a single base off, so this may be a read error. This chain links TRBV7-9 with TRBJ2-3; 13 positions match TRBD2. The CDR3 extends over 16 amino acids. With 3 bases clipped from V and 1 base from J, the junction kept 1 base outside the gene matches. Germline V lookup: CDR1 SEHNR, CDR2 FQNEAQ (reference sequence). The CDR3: CASSFGTSGGTDTQYF. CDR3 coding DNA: TGTGCCAGCAGCTTCGGGACTAGCGGGGGCACAGATACGCAGTATTTT.

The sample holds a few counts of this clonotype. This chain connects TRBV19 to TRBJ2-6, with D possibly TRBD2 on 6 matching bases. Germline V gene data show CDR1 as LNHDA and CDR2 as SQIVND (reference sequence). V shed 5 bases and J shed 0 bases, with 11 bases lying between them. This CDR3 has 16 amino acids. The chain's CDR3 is CASSPGLRSGANVLTF. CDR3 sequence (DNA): TGTGCCAGTAGTCCGGGACTGCGCTCTGGGGCCAACGTCCTGACTTTC.